This is a list of T cell receptor beta chains from one sample in a study of cytomegalovirus exposure and HLA in healthy donors. Sequencing used immunoSEQ multiplex PCR; TCRdb keeps in-frame clones, though not all of them. The table includes roughly 69,000 clones, around 76% detected once. The sequenced sample consisted of PBMCs. The receptors originated from a man between 18 and 29 years old in good health and CMV-seronegative. CDR3s include the opening cysteine and the closing phenylalanine or tryptophan. Fields, in order: CDR3 DNA, CDR3 protein, D gene, J gene, clone size, V gene. The D gene is left open where the match is weak. Size is omitted from some rows. Given values are once, few, many or a class for expanded clones.

DNA: TGCGCCAGCAGCTTGCCTAGCGGACACAATGAGCAGTTCTTC
CDR3: CASSLPSGHNEQFF
D: TRBD2
J: TRBJ2-1
size: NA
V: TRBV5-1

DNA: TGTGCCAGCAGTGAGCCTCCGGGACTAGCGGGTTACAATGAGCAGTTCTTC
CDR3: CASSEPPGLAGYNEQFF
D: TRBD2
J: TRBJ2-1
size: NA
V: TRBV6-1

DNA: TGTGCCAGTAGTTTAGGGGGCGGTTCACCCCTCCACTTT
CDR3: CASSLGGGSPLHF
D: TRBD1
J: TRBJ1-6
size: once
V: TRBV19

DNA: TGTGCCAGCAGCGTAGAGGCAGGCGCCTACGAGCAGTACTTC
CDR3: CASSVEAGAYEQYF
D: NA
J: TRBJ2-7
size: NA
V: TRBV9

DNA: TGTGCCAGCAGAGCCACCCTAGCGGGGGGCTACGAGCAGTACTTC
CDR3: CASRATLAGGYEQYF
D: TRBD2
J: TRBJ2-7
size: NA
V: TRBV6-1

DNA: TGCAGCGTTGTATCTAGCGGTTCGAACATTCAGTACTTC
CDR3: CSVVSSGSNIQYF
D: TRBD2
J: TRBJ2-4
size: NA
V: TRBV29-1

DNA: TGTGCCAGCAGCCTCGAACAGGGGGCTTACACTGAAGCTTTCTTT
CDR3: CASSLEQGAYTEAFF
D: TRBD1
J: TRBJ1-1
size: NA
V: TRBV11-1

DNA: TGCGCCAGCAGCTTGGTTCCGCTAGGACAGGGGGGCATGAACACTGAAGCTTTCTTT
CDR3: CASSLVPLGQGGMNTEAFF
D: TRBD1
J: TRBJ1-1
size: NA
V: TRBV5-1

DNA: TGTGCCAGCAGCTTTTTGAGTATGGAGGATCAGCCCCAGCATTTT
CDR3: CASSFLSMEDQPQHF
D: NA
J: TRBJ1-5
size: NA
V: TRBV7-8

DNA: TGTGCCAGCAGCCCGGGTTCTAGCGGGGGCACCGGGGAGCTGTTTTTT
CDR3: CASSPGSSGGTGELFF
D: TRBD2
J: TRBJ2-2
size: NA
V: TRBV11-3

DNA: TGCGCCAGCAGCTCGACAGTTGATTCCTTAAACTATGGCTACACCTTC
CDR3: CASSSTVDSLNYGYTF
D: NA
J: TRBJ1-2
size: once
V: TRBV5-1

DNA: TGTGCCAGCAGCGCAGGAAGCGGGAGCTCCTACGAGCAGTACTTC
CDR3: CASSAGSGSSYEQYF
D: TRBD2
J: TRBJ2-7
size: NA
V: TRBV9

DNA: TGTGCCAGCACCGATCGCGGACAGGGCGGCACTGAAGCTTTCTTT
CDR3: CASTDRGQGGTEAFF
D: TRBD1
J: TRBJ1-1
size: few
V: TRBV7-9

DNA: TGTGCCATCAGTCCCACAGGACCCACAGATACGCAGTATTTT
CDR3: CAISPTGPTDTQYF
D: NA
J: TRBJ2-3
size: NA
V: TRBV10-3

DNA: TGTGCCAGCAGCTTGTATAGCGGGGGACATAATGAGCAGTTCTTC
CDR3: CASSLYSGGHNEQFF
D: TRBD2
J: TRBJ2-1
size: NA
V: TRBV5-4

DNA: TGTGCCAGCAGCGCCTTAGCGGGGGGGAGAGATACGCAGTATTTT
CDR3: CASSALAGGRDTQYF
D: TRBD2
J: TRBJ2-3
size: NA
V: TRBV9

DNA: TGTGCCAGCAGCCCAAGGCGGGACACTGAAGCTTTCTTT
CDR3: CASSPRRDTEAFF
D: NA
J: TRBJ1-1
size: NA
V: TRBV7-2

DNA: TGTGCCAGTGGGTCCGGAGGGAGCAGTTCCTACGAGCAGTACTTC
CDR3: CASGSGGSSSYEQYF
D: NA
J: TRBJ2-7
size: NA
V: TRBV27

DNA: TGTGCCAGCAGTTGGGACAACTCCTATAATTCACCCCTCCACTTT
CDR3: CASSWDNSYNSPLHF
D: NA
J: TRBJ1-6
size: NA
V: TRBV28

DNA: TGCGCCAGCAGCCCGGGACAGGGGACTCAGCCCCAGCATTTT
CDR3: CASSPGQGTQPQHF
D: TRBD1
J: TRBJ1-5
size: NA
V: TRBV5-1

DNA: TGTGCCAGCAGTGAAAGATTCAGGGGGGATACCTACGAGCAGTACTTC
CDR3: CASSERFRGDTYEQYF
D: NA
J: TRBJ2-7
size: NA
V: TRBV6-1

DNA: TGTGCCAGCAGCTTAGGGGCCGGGACAGGGAATCAGCCCCAGCATTTT
CDR3: CASSLGAGTGNQPQHF
D: TRBD1
J: TRBJ1-5
size: NA
V: TRBV7-9

DNA: TGTGCCAGCTCACGTCTCACACAGGGTTCTGGAAACACCATATATTTT
CDR3: CASSRLTQGSGNTIYF
D: NA
J: TRBJ1-3
size: few
V: TRBV18

DNA: TGTGCCAGCAGCGTGGGGCGCACTGAAGCTTTCTTT
CDR3: CASSVGRTEAFF
D: NA
J: TRBJ1-1
size: NA
V: TRBV11-2

DNA: TGTGCCAGCTCACAGGACACGTTAAGGGGCTACACCTTC
CDR3: CASSQDTLRGYTF
D: NA
J: TRBJ1-2
size: NA
V: TRBV18

DNA: TGTGCCAGCAGCTTATTCCCAGGACAGAACACTGAGGCTTTCTTT
CDR3: CASSLFPGQNTEAFF
D: NA
J: TRBJ1-1
size: NA
V: TRBV7-2

DNA: TGCGCCAGCAGCTTGGAGTGGCACCAAGAGACCCAGTACTTC
CDR3: CASSLEWHQETQYF
D: NA
J: TRBJ2-5
size: NA
V: TRBV5-1

DNA: TGTGCCAGCAGTGGAAGGACAGGGGGCGCGGGCTCCTATGGCTACACCTTC
CDR3: CASSGRTGGAGSYGYTF
D: TRBD1
J: TRBJ1-2
size: NA
V: TRBV2

DNA: TGTGCCAGCAGGGGGGAGGGGGAGGGCAAAAACATTCAGTACTTC
CDR3: CASRGEGEGKNIQYF
D: NA
J: TRBJ2-4
size: NA
V: TRBV5-4

DNA: TGTGCCAGCAGGCGACAGTTGACTTCGGGGAACACTGAAGCTTTCTTT
CDR3: CASRRQLTSGNTEAFF
D: NA
J: TRBJ1-1
size: few
V: TRBV10-3

DNA: TGTGCCAGCAGCTTTTCCGGGGCTGAAGCTTTCTTT
CDR3: CASSFSGAEAFF
D: NA
J: TRBJ1-1
size: NA
V: TRBV5-4

DNA: TGTGCCAGCAGTTATTCTGGGGGGGTGGACTATGGCTACACCTTC
CDR3: CASSYSGGVDYGYTF
D: NA
J: TRBJ1-2
size: NA
V: TRBV6-5

DNA: TGCGCCAGCAGCTTTCAGGGTGTGACTAATGAAAAACTGTTTTTT
CDR3: CASSFQGVTNEKLFF
D: NA
J: TRBJ1-4
size: few
V: TRBV5-1

DNA: TGTGCCACGATGGGGCCCTACACAGATACGCAGTATTTT
CDR3: CATMGPYTDTQYF
D: NA
J: TRBJ2-3
size: NA
V: TRBV28

DNA: TGTGCCAGCAGCCCCGACAGGATCCCAAACAGTGAAGCTTTCTTT
CDR3: CASSPDRIPNSEAFF
D: NA
J: TRBJ1-1
size: few
V: TRBV7-9

DNA: TGTGCCAGCAGCTTAGGGTACTCGGAGACCCAGTACTTC
CDR3: CASSLGYSETQYF
D: NA
J: TRBJ2-5
size: few
V: TRBV7-2

DNA: TGCAGCGTTGGTCAAAGACAGAACACTGAAGCTTTCTTT
CDR3: CSVGQRQNTEAFF
D: NA
J: TRBJ1-1
size: few
V: TRBV29-1

DNA: TGTGCCAGCAGCCCCACCATTCAGGGGGCGCACGGCTACACCTTC
CDR3: CASSPTIQGAHGYTF
D: TRBD1
J: TRBJ1-2
size: NA
V: TRBV7-2

DNA: TGTGCCAGCAGCCAAGGTGGGGGACAGGGGGCGAATGAGCAGTTCTTC
CDR3: CASSQGGGQGANEQFF
D: TRBD1
J: TRBJ2-1
size: NA
V: TRBV4-2

DNA: TGTGCCAGCAGCAGATCGGGACAGGCTAATGAAAAACTGTTTTTT
CDR3: CASSRSGQANEKLFF
D: TRBD1
J: TRBJ1-4
size: few
V: TRBV27

DNA: TGTGCCAGCAGCTTAGCGGGGTGGGGAGGCGATCAGCCCCAGCATTTT
CDR3: CASSLAGWGGDQPQHF
D: NA
J: TRBJ1-5
size: NA
V: TRBV7-8

DNA: TGTGCCAGCAGCTTGAGGGGGCGCCGTGAAAATGAAAAACTGTTTTTT
CDR3: CASSLRGRRENEKLFF
D: TRBD1
J: TRBJ1-4
size: NA
V: TRBV5-4

DNA: TGCGCCAGCAGCATCGACAGACCAACTAATGAAAAACTGTTTTTT
CDR3: CASSIDRPTNEKLFF
D: NA
J: TRBJ1-4
size: NA
V: TRBV5-1

DNA: TGTGCCAGCACTCAGGGTTTTGAGGCTTTCTTT
CDR3: CASTQGFEAFF
D: NA
J: TRBJ1-1
size: few
V: TRBV6-5

DNA: TGTGCCTGGGAGACAGGGGGCCTTTATGGCTACACCTTC
CDR3: CAWETGGLYGYTF
D: TRBD1
J: TRBJ1-2
size: NA
V: TRBV30

DNA: TGTGCCAGTAGTACCGGACAGGGCTACGAGCAGTACTTC
CDR3: CASSTGQGYEQYF
D: TRBD1
J: TRBJ2-7
size: NA
V: TRBV19

DNA: TGTGCCAGCAGTGGGGGGACTAGCCGAAGCACAGATACGCAGTATTTT
CDR3: CASSGGTSRSTDTQYF
D: TRBD2
J: TRBJ2-3
size: NA
V: TRBV6-1

DNA: TGTGCCAGCAGCCTTAAGAGTGGGACAGGGGGCGAAGAACCTGGAAACACCATATATTTT
CDR3: CASSLKSGTGGEEPGNTIYF
D: TRBD1
J: TRBJ1-3
size: NA
V: TRBV4-2

DNA: TGTGCCAGCAGCGCAAGGGACAGACTACTTGAAGCTTTCTTT
CDR3: CASSARDRLLEAFF
D: TRBD1
J: TRBJ1-1
size: NA
V: TRBV7-9

DNA: TGTGCCAGTAGTAGCGGGAGCTCCTACAATGAGCAGTTCTTC
CDR3: CASSSGSSYNEQFF
D: TRBD2
J: TRBJ2-1
size: NA
V: TRBV19

DNA: TGTGCCAGCAGCTCGAGGACAGGGGGGAATTCACCCCTCCACTTT
CDR3: CASSSRTGGNSPLHF
D: TRBD1
J: TRBJ1-6
size: NA
V: TRBV7-8